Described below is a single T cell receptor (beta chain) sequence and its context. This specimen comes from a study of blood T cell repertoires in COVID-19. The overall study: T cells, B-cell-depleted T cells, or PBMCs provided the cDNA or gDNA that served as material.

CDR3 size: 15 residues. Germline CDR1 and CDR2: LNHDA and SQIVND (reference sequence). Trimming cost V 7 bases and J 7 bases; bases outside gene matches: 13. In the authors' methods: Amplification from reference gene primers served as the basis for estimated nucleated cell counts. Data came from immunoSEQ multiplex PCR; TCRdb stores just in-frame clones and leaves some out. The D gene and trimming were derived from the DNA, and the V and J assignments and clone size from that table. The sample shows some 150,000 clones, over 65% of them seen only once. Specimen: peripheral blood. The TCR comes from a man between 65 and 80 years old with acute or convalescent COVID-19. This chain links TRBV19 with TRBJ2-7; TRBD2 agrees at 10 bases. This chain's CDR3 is CASMDSVAGGWEQYF. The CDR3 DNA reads TGTGCCAGTATGGACTCAGTAGCGGGAGGTTGGGAGCAGTACTTC.